This TCR beta chain was sequenced in a study of OX40 agonist ivuxolimab in advanced cancers. Looking at the study overall: Of mixed ages from roughly 23 to 85 and averaging roughly 66 years, the group was approximately 80% male. Study-wide points: Expanded clones were, on average, more numerous in CD8+ T cells than in CD4+. Clonal expansion was seen in CD4+ and CD8+ blood T cells by week 6 at 0.1 to 3.0 mg/kg.

Profiling relied on immunoSEQ multiplex PCR, and the TCRdb table lists in-frame clones only, not all of them. Of tens of thousands of clones in the sample, around nine tenths were seen once. In the case of this clone: Its matching antigen is unknown.

Trimming took 4 bases from V and 2 from J, leaving 18 bases between them. CDR3 size: 17 residues. The TCR originated in an adult with an advanced solid tumor such as melanoma, head and neck, liver or kidney cancer. This chain uses TRBV23-1 with TRBJ1-5, with D possibly matching TRBD1 (5 bases). TRBV23-1 is known as an ORF, though its function is uncertain. This specimen consisted of CD4+ or CD8+ T cells sorted from blood, obtained in a trial of the OX40 agonist ivuxolimab. This CDR3 is CASSPPSAGLGNQPQHF. CDR3 DNA: TGCGCCAGCAGTCCTCCCTCCGCGGGGCTCGGCAATCAGCCCCAGCATTTT.